This TCR beta chain was captured in a study of metastatic and nonmetastatic thyroid tumors. Study-level findings and limits: It was reportedly found that TCR beta diversity was significantly higher in malignant thyroid tumors than in benign nodules, a difference seen in both blood and tumor samples.

This CDR3 contains 15 residues. The V segment lost 1 base and the J segment 3 bases; nucleotides outside the gene matches: 7. Germline V CDR1 and CDR2: DFQATT, SNEGSKA (reference sequence). TCRdb re-called the PCR reads via MiXCR. The sample shows some 26,000 clones, around 26% of them seen only once. Treatment of any kind had been given to no patient before thyroid surgery. A word on this clone: Its antigen is not identified.

J is TRBJ1-1 and V is TRBV20-1; 8 bases agree with TRBD1. This clonotype originated in a male donor with papillary thyroid cancer or a benign thyroid nodule (not recorded which). Some clones in this sample may be carry-over from other donors' samples. The sample comprised blood. In DNA form, the CDR3 reads TGCAGTGCTAGAGGACTACAGGGGGGAGACACTGAAGCTTTCTTT. Translation: CSARGLQGGDTEAFF.